This TCR beta chain is from a study of blood T cell repertoires in COVID-19. Here immunoSEQ multiplex PCR was the method, and the copy in TCRdb shows in-frame clones only, minus some. The sample lists roughly 250,000 clones, about 83% seen once, with around 6% in the top ten. With 2 bases removed from V and 5 bases from J, the gap between germline ends came to 6 bases. Per the germline V gene, CDR1 is LGHDT and CDR2 is YNNKEL (reference sequence). The CDR3 is made up of 12 amino acids. Source material: peripheral blood. This clonotype was sampled from a human donor in a cohort sampled during active COVID-19. The genes are TRBV3-1 (or the pseudogene TRBV3-2) and TRBJ1-1; D remains unclear. DNA for the CDR3: TGTGCCAGCAGCCAATCGAGAACTGAAGCTTTCTTT. This encodes CASSQSRTEAFF.